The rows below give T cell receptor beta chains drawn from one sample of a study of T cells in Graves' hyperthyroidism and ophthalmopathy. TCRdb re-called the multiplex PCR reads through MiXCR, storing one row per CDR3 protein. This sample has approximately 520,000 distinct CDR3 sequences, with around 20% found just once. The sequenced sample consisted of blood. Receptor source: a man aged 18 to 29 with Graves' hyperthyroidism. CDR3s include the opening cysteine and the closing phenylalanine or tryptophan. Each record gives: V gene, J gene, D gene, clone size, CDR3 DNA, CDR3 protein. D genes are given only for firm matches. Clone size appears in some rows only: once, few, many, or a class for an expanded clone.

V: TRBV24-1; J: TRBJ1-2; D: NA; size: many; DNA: TGTGCCACCAGTGATGGTGCAGGGGACTATGGCTACACCTTC; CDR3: CATSDGAGDYGYTF
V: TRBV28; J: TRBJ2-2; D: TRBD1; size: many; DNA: TGTGCCAGCAGGCCAGACAGGGCTAACACCGGGGAGCTGTTTTTT; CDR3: CASRPDRANTGELFF
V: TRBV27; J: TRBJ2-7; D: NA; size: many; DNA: TGTGCCAGCACCCAGGCGGGCTCCTACGAGCAGTACTTC; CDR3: CASTQAGSYEQYF
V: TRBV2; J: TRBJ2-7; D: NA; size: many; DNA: TGTGCCAGCATAGAGCAGCAAAGCTACGAGCAGTACTTC; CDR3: CASIEQQSYEQYF
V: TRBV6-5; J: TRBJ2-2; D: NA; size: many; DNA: TGTGCCAGCAGTTACCATAACACCGGGGAGCTGTTTTTT; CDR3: CASSYHNTGELFF
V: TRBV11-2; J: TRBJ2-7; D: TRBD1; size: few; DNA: TGTGCCAGCAGCCCTCGACAGGGGAGAGGCTACGAGCAGTACTTC; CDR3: CASSPRQGRGYEQYF
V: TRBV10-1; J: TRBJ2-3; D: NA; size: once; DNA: TGCGCCAGCAGTGAGCAGAGCACAGATACGCAGTATTTT; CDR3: CASSEQSTDTQYF
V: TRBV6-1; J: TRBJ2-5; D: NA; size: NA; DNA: TGTGCCAGCACCCTCGGTATAGGGTACCAAGAGACCCAGTACTTC; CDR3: CASTLGIGYQETQYF
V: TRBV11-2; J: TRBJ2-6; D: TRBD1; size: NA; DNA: TGTGCCAGCAGCCCTACAAGGGCAGGGGGCAACGTCCTGACTTTC; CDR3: CASSPTRAGGNVLTF
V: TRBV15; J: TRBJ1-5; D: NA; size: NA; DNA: TGTGCCACCAGCAGAGGTACAGGCAATCAGCCCCAGCATTTT; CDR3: CATSRGTGNQPQHF
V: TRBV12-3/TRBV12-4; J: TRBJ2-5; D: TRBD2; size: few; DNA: TGTGCCAGCAGCAATAGGGGTCTAGGAGCGGGGGTGGCAAACCAAGAGACCCAGTACTTC; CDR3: CASSNRGLGAGVANQETQYF
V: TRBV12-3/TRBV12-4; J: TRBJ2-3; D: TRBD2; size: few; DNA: TGTGCCAGCAGTGGGGGACTAGCGGGGGAAACAGATACGCAGTATTTT; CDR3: CASSGGLAGETDTQYF
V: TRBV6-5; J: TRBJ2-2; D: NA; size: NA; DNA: TGTGCCAGCAGTTCTGGGGGTTTCGGGGAGCTGTTTTTT; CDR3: CASSSGGFGELFF
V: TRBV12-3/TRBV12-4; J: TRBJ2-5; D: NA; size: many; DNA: TGTGCCAGCAGCAGTTACCTGCAAGAGACCCAGTACTTC; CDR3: CASSSYLQETQYF